The sequence of this T cell receptor beta chain was determined in a study of Graves' ophthalmopathy and Graves' hyperthyroidism. Transcripts of RNA were the source for amplifying TCR beta CDR3 regions. HTBI-primed RT-PCR formed the first round, and a multiplex PCR formed the second. MiXCR, run by TCRdb on the multiplex PCR reads, gives a single entry per CDR3 protein. The sample consists of around 1.1 million distinct CDR3 sequences, 35% to 45% of them appearing once. In this sample, this clonotype turned up a few times. Trimming removed 6 bases at V and 8 bases at J, with 17 bases between. The CDR3 contains 13 residues. Germline loops: CDR1 MDHEN, CDR2 SYDVKM.

Sequenced sample: peripheral blood or thyroid tissue (not recorded which). The receptor's source is an adult man with Graves' hyperthyroidism. The chain uses TRBV28 and TRBJ2-7, with D hard to call. The CDR3 region has the DNA TGTGCCAGCAGCCTCCCCCTTCCCTTCCAGCAGTACTTC. The encoded protein is CASSLPLPFQQYF.